This T cell receptor beta chain is from a study of shared clonotypes between healthy human individuals. Profiling relied on immunoSEQ multiplex PCR, and the TCRdb table lists in-frame clones only, not all of them. This table holds around 2,000,000 clones, approximately 94% found once. CD8 cells regarded as naive lacked CD45RO, were positively chosen for CCR7, and omitted terminally differentiated effector memory CD45RA+ cells. The CDR3 runs to 12 residues. Per germline, CDR1 SNHLY and CDR2 FYNNEI. Trimming cost V 5 bases and J 9 bases, with 11 bases left between them. The source of this sequence is a man aged 18 to 30 in good health. Sequencing was done on a sample of naive CD8+ T cells sorted from blood. The chain uses TRBV2 and TRBJ2-1; D remains unclear. In DNA, the CDR3 is TGTGCCAGCAGTTCCGGCGACCTTGAGCAGTTCTTC. It yields the protein CASSSGDLEQFF.